These T cell receptor beta chains were read from a single sample in a study of shared clonotypes between healthy human individuals. Some clones are missing from TCRdb's copy, which holds only in-frame ones; the method was immunoSEQ multiplex PCR. There are some 660,000 clones in the sample; 73% occur only once, and 1.5% to 2% lies in the top ten. Sequencing input: memory CD4+ T cells sorted from blood. The receptor source for this set is a woman in her 30s in good health. The CDR3 runs from the conserved cysteine through the conserved F or W. A D gene is named only where the DNA matches it firmly. Size tells how often a clone was seen (once, few, many) or the class of an expanded clone, and some rows leave it out.

>TRBV19|NA|TRBJ2-1|TRBD2
CASRNEGGPYNEQFF
TGTGCCAGTAGAAATGAGGGAGGGCCCTACAATGAGCAGTTCTTC
>TRBV7-2|NA|TRBJ2-1|TRBD2
CASSHREGSYNEQFF
TGTGCCAGCAGCCACCGGGAGGGCTCCTACAATGAGCAGTTCTTC
>TRBV11-2|once|TRBJ2-1|TRBD2
CASSLRPAGGNNEQFF
TGTGCCAGCAGCTTACGGCCAGCGGGAGGGAACAATGAGCAGTTCTTC
>TRBV11-2|few|TRBJ2-6|NA
CASSRPGAGANVLTF
TGTGCCAGCAGCCGCCCAGGGGCTGGGGCCAACGTCCTGACTTTC
>TRBV10-3|once|TRBJ2-7|TRBD1
CAINGQGATYEQYF
TGTGCCATCAATGGACAGGGGGCAACCTACGAGCAGTACTTC
>TRBV10-3|NA|TRBJ2-7|TRBD2
CAISEETSGRDEQYF
TGTGCCATCAGTGAGGAAACTAGCGGGAGAGACGAGCAGTACTTC
>TRBV7-9|NA|TRBJ2-3|NA
CASSLAQADTDTQYF
TGTGCCAGCAGCTTAGCACAGGCAGACACAGATACGCAGTATTTT
>TRBV29-1|NA|TRBJ1-4|TRBD1
CSASRGPVEKLFF
TGCAGCGCCTCAAGGGGGCCCGTTGAAAAACTGTTTTTT
>TRBV5-1|many|TRBJ1-1|NA
CASSSRGDMNTEAFF
TGCGCCAGCAGCTCTCGGGGGGATATGAACACTGAAGCTTTCTTT
>TRBV7-2|NA|TRBJ2-7|NA
CASSLARDLVYEQYF
TGTGCCAGCAGCTTAGCCAGGGACCTGGTCTACGAGCAGTACTTC
>TRBV19|once|TRBJ2-2|NA
CASSIPLVGGELFF
TGTGCCAGTAGTATACCCCTCGTAGGCGGGGAGCTGTTTTTT
>TRBV5-8|NA|TRBJ2-5|NA
CASSLQKVGQETQYF
TGTGCCAGCAGCTTGCAGAAGGTCGGCCAAGAGACCCAGTACTTC
>TRBV7-2|NA|TRBJ2-1|TRBD2
CASRKRLAGANEQFF
TGTGCCAGCAGAAAACGACTAGCGGGAGCGAATGAGCAGTTCTTC
>TRBV5-4|NA|TRBJ1-2|NA
CASSLPGDYGYTF
TGTGCCAGCAGCTTGCCCGGTGATTATGGCTACACCTTC
>TRBV28|NA|TRBJ2-3|TRBD2
CASSPPSGRAADTQYF
TGTGCCAGCAGTCCGCCTAGCGGGAGGGCTGCAGATACGCAGTATTTT
>TRBV11-2|NA|TRBJ2-2|NA
CASSFRGPGRPGELFF
TGTGCCAGCAGCTTCCGGGGGCCAGGGAGGCCCGGGGAGCTGTTTTTT
>TRBV5-1|NA|TRBJ2-7|NA
CASSGTTDFYEQYF
TGCGCCAGCAGCGGAACGACAGATTTCTACGAGCAGTACTTC
>TRBV18|NA|TRBJ2-1|NA
CASSPPGFALNEQFF
TGTGCCAGCTCACCACCGGGGTTCGCCCTCAATGAGCAGTTCTTC
>TRBV4-2|NA|TRBJ2-1|NA
CASSQESQVPAREFF
TGTGCCAGCAGCCAAGAGTCACAAGTTCCAGCCCGGGAGTTCTTC
>TRBV19|NA|TRBJ1-2|NA
CASRETTGYTF
TGTGCCAGTAGGGAAACGACAGGCTACACCTTC
>TRBV4-1|NA|TRBJ2-6|NA
CASSQRTSSGANVLTF
TGCGCCAGCAGCCAAAGGACCAGTTCTGGGGCCAACGTCCTGACTTTC
>TRBV5-6|NA|TRBJ1-2|NA
CASSSLQLNYGYTF
TGTGCCAGCAGCTCCCTACAGCTAAACTATGGCTACACCTTC
>TRBV4-1|NA|TRBJ2-3|NA
CASSQDRDLRRVNTQYF
TGCGCCAGCAGCCAAGACCGGGACCTCCGGCGAGTAAATACGCAGTATTTT
>TRBV10-3|NA|TRBJ1-5|TRBD1
CAISENTGGSEPQHF
TGTGCCATCAGTGAGAATACAGGGGGTAGTGAGCCCCAGCATTTT
>TRBV10-2|NA|TRBJ1-1|TRBD1
CASSESTGRGITEAFF
TGCGCCAGCAGTGAGTCGACGGGCAGGGGGATCACTGAAGCTTTCTTT
>TRBV27|NA|TRBJ2-1|NA
CASSLLGNEQFF
TGTGCCAGCAGTTTGTTGGGGAATGAGCAGTTCTTC
>TRBV29-1|few|TRBJ2-7|TRBD1
CSARRDRSYEQYF
TGCAGCGCGCGCCGGGACAGGTCCTACGAGCAGTACTTC
>TRBV11-2|NA|TRBJ1-1|NA
CASSASGTLNTEAFF
TGTGCCAGCAGCGCGTCCGGGACGCTGAACACTGAAGCTTTCTTT
>TRBV25-1|NA|TRBJ2-3|NA
CASSEFADDQGTQYF
TGTGCCAGCAGTGAATTCGCGGACGATCAGGGGACGCAGTATTTT
>TRBV11-2|NA|TRBJ2-7|NA
CASSSYEQYF
TGTGCCAGCAGCTCCTACGAGCAGTACTTC